Presented here are 31 T cell receptor beta chains from one specimen sequenced in a study of identical twins. TCRdb recomputed calls from the 5' RACE reads with MiXCR, one row per CDR3 protein. The sample consists of approximately 300,000 distinct CDR3 sequences, 7.5% to 9.5% of them appearing once. The same data also contributed to another study, on yellow fever vaccine responses in identical twins.

Sequencing was performed on CD8+ T cells sorted from blood. The receptors shown here come from a woman aged 18-29 years in good health.

This clonotype has just a few counts. The CDR3 DNA reads as TGTGCCAGCAGCTCTTACAGGGGGCCAGAGACCCAGTACTTC. Translation: CASSSYRGPETQYF. This sequence joins TRBV5-5 and TRBJ2-5, with 9 bases that match TRBD1. CDR3 length: 14 residues. Looked up from germline, CDR1 is SGHKS and CDR2 is YYEKEE (reference sequence). The junction had 4 bases not matched to a gene; V was cut back by 3 bases and J by 4 bases.

V gene TRBV20-1 combines with J gene TRBJ2-1; D is ambiguous. Germline assignment: CDR1 DFQATT and CDR2 SNEGSKA (reference sequence). The CDR3 runs 15 residues. Trimming cost V 4 bases and J 2 bases, with 15 bases left between them. The CDR3 DNA reads TGCAGTGCTACCCCATTCTTGAACGCCTACAATGAGCAGTTCTTC. This gives the protein CSATPFLNAYNEQFF.

The chain carries TRBV9 and TRBJ2-5; D unresolved. The CDR3 has 13 amino acids. Looked up from germline, CDR1 is SGDLS and CDR2 is YYNGEE. V was trimmed by 0 bases and J by 1 base, leaving 4 bases between them. This CDR3 reads CASSVVGQETQYF. In nucleotides, the CDR3 is TGTGCCAGCAGCGTAGTGGGCCAAGAGACCCAGTACTTC.

The V and J genes are TRBV28 and TRBJ1-1; 7 bases are a match to TRBD1. This CDR3 spans 16 amino acids. Germline loops: CDR1 MDHEN, CDR2 SYDVKM. The V segment lost 5 bases and the J segment 3 bases; nucleotides outside the gene matches: 12. The CDR3 sequence: CASSLSTGTEDTEAFF. Here the CDR3 DNA reads TGTGCCAGCAGTCTATCGACCGGGACAGAAGACACTGAAGCTTTCTTT.

A few counts support this clonotype. The chain combines TRBV7-9 with TRBJ2-1; 9 bases map to TRBD1. From germline, CDR1 is SEHNR and CDR2 FQNEAQ (reference sequence). V was pared by 4 bases and J by 6 bases, with 7 bases of the junction left unmatched. The CDR3 has 15 amino acids. The CDR3 here is CASSYRDRVVNEQFF. CDR3 DNA: TGTGCCAGCAGCTATCGGGACAGGGTGGTCAATGAGCAGTTCTTC.

The chain combines TRBV3-1 with TRBJ1-1; D uncertain. V was trimmed by 7 bases and J by 1 base, leaving 10 bases between them. CDR3 length: 13 residues. Germline V lookup: CDR1 LGHDT, CDR2 YNNKEL (reference sequence). CDR3 sequence reads: CASTPGPNTEAFF. The CDR3 DNA follows: TGTGCCAGCACCCCCGGACCGAACACTGAAGCTTTCTTT.

This clonotype turned up a few times. The rearrangement joins TRBV10-3 to TRBJ2-7; 7 bases line up with TRBD2. The V and J ends lost 10 bases and 0 bases, in that order; junction bases with no gene match: 9. The germline gives CDR1 ENHRY, CDR2 SYGVKD. The CDR3 totals 14 residues. CDR3: CATTGLELSYEQYF. CDR3 DNA: TGTGCCACTACCGGACTAGAACTCTCCTACGAGCAGTACTTC.

This clonotype was observed a few times. The chain couples TRBV20-1 to TRBJ2-1, with D hard to call. CDR3 length: 15 residues. Germline CDR1 is DFQATT and CDR2 is SNEGSKA (reference sequence). V was cut by 5 bases and J by 3 bases, with 17 bases left in between. CDR3 in amino acids: CSALTEHHVYNEQFF. As DNA, the CDR3 is TGCAGTGCTTTAACGGAACACCACGTCTACAATGAGCAGTTCTTC.

This clonotype was picked up a small number of times. This chain joins TRBV9 and TRBJ1-1; TRBD1 matches at 9 bases. The CDR3 runs 15 residues. Germline loops: CDR1 SGDLS, CDR2 YYNGEE. The ends lost 2 bases at V and 7 bases at J; junction bases unmatched: 9. The CDR3 sequence: CASSVRQGVLDEAFF. DNA for the CDR3: TGTGCCAGCAGCGTCCGACAGGGGGTTTTGGATGAAGCTTTCTTT. Looking up the rest from reference TRBV9 and TRBJ1-1 gives the full variable domain: DSGVTQTPKHLITATGQRVTLRCSPRSGDLSVYWYQQSLDQGLQFLIQYYNGEERAKGNILERFSAQQFPDLHSELNLSSLELGDSALYFCASSVRQGVLDEAFFGQGTRLTVV.

This clonotype has a handful of counts. The gene calls are TRBV12-3 or TRBV12-4 and TRBJ2-3; D not certain. The CDR3 spans 12 residues. Trimming took off 8 bases at V and 4 bases at J, with 10 bases between the two ends. CDR3 in DNA: TGTGCCAGCTTGGGGTCGGCAGATACGCAGTATTTT. As protein: CASLGSADTQYF.

There are a few counts of this clonotype. The V gene is TRBV7-8, the J gene TRBJ2-5; D gene uncertain. This CDR3 is built from 17 residues. Germline CDR1 is SGHVS and CDR2 is FQNEAQ. V dropped 5 bases and J dropped 0 bases, with 19 bases sitting between them. CDR3 region: CASSLPAPSLYQETQYF. CDR3 bases: TGTGCCAGCAGCCTCCCAGCCCCCTCTTTGTACCAAGAGACCCAGTACTTC. Full variable domain (remainder filled in from reference TRBV7-8 and TRBJ2-5): GAGVSQSPRYKVAKRGQDVALRCDPISGHVSLFWYQQALGQGPEFLTYFQNEAQLDKSGLPSDRFFAERPEGSVSTLKIQRTQQEDSAVYLCASSLPAPSLYQETQYFGPGTRLLVL.

This clonotype was observed a handful of times. The J gene is TRBJ2-1, the V gene TRBV20-1; TRBD2 might be the D (5 bases). Trimming shortened V by 0 bases and J by 1 base, and 16 bases separated the two germline ends. Germline-derived CDR1 and CDR2 are DFQATT and SNEGSKA (reference sequence). CDR3 length: 17 amino acids. CDR3 region: CSARDRFGGSSYNEQFF. CDR3 bases: TGCAGTGCTAGAGATAGGTTCGGCGGGTCATCCTACAATGAGCAGTTCTTC.

To note about this clonotype: One base away lies a much larger clone, so this may be a sequencing read error. J is TRBJ2-1 and V is TRBV28; 11 positions match TRBD1. The length of the CDR3 is 15 residues. Germline V gene data show CDR1 as MDHEN and CDR2 as SYDVKM. Unmatched junction bases numbered 9, after V lost 8 bases and J lost 6 bases. This CDR3 reads CASSSGQGAVNEQFF. The CDR3 DNA reads as TGTGCCAGCTCAAGTGGACAGGGGGCCGTCAATGAGCAGTTCTTC.

This clonotype was recorded at least ten times. The V gene is TRBV7-2, the J gene TRBJ2-7, with 10 bases lining up with TRBD2. Unmatched junction bases numbered 6, after V lost 2 bases and J lost 2 bases. The CDR3 is made up of 16 amino acids. Germline V gene sequence: CDR1 SGHTA, CDR2 FQGNSA. CDR3 DNA sequence: TGTGCCAGCAGCTTACCCTCCGGGACTAGCGCCTACGAGCAGTACTTC. Translated, it gives CASSLPSGTSAYEQYF.

The chain couples TRBV6-2 or TRBV6-3 to TRBJ2-7; 8 positions agree with TRBD1. There are 12 residues in the CDR3. Per germline, CDR1 MNHEY and CDR2 SVGEGT. V lost 7 bases and J lost 6; bases outside the gene matches: 5. The CDR3 reads CASTQDRVEQYF. Written as DNA, the CDR3 is TGTGCCAGCACCCAGGACAGGGTCGAGCAGTACTTC.

DNA for the CDR3: TGCGCCAGCAGCCAAACTGACATTATTCCCGGACCCCTATGGGACGAGCAGTACTTC. It specifies CASSQTDIIPGPLWDEQYF. V usage is TRBV4-1 and J usage is TRBJ2-7; D unclear. The CDR3 loop spans 19 amino acids. Trimming cost V 2 bases and J 5 bases, with 28 bases left between them. CDR1 and CDR2 from the germline V gene are MGHRA and YSYEKL.

This clonotype was found many times. The chain links TRBV28 to TRBJ2-7; D is undetermined. The germline V and J ends were trimmed by 7 bases and 2 bases, with 15 bases remaining between them. In germline, CDR1 is MDHEN, CDR2 SYDVKM. This CDR3 contains 14 residues. Here the CDR3 DNA reads TGTGCCAGCAAAACCCGGCCCCACACCTACGAGCAGTACTTC. It specifies CASKTRPHTYEQYF.

This clonotype was observed at least ten times. This rearrangement joins TRBV29-1 to TRBJ2-7; 7 bases align to TRBD1. The V segment lost 4 bases and the J segment 7 bases; nucleotides outside the gene matches: 13. CDR1 is SQVTM, CDR2 ANQGSEA, per germline. The CDR3 length is 14 residues. The CDR3 sequence is CSVGKVEGALEQYF. In DNA, the CDR3 is TGCAGCGTTGGGAAGGTTGAGGGGGCCCTAGAGCAGTACTTC.

This clonotype occurred once. A much larger clone sits a single nucleotide away, making a read error possible. Because it lacks the conserved phenylalanine or tryptophan at the end, this CDR3 is likely a read error. The genes are TRBV20-1 and TRBJ2-7; no clear D. The CDR3 length is 13 residues. Trimming took 3 bases from V and 3 from J, leaving 12 bases between them. Per germline, CDR1 DFQATT and CDR2 SNEGSKA (reference sequence). This CDR3 reads CSASDLADYEQYL. CDR3 nucleotide sequence: TGCAGTGCTAGCGACCTTGCGGACTACGAGCAGTACTTA.

This clonotype was seen a few times. The chain carries TRBV10-3 and TRBJ2-7; TRBD2 matches at 7 bases. The CDR3 spans 15 residues. CDR1 ENHRY and CDR2 SYGVKD come from the germline V gene. The J segment lost 4 bases and the V segment lost 7 bases, leaving 13 bases of the junction unmatched. The CDR3 reads CAITNQTTSSYEQYF. CDR3 sequence (DNA): TGTGCCATCACCAATCAAACGACTAGCTCGTACGAGCAGTACTTC.

This clonotype has ten or more counts. The rearrangement uses TRBV28 and TRBJ2-7; TRBD1 is a possible D gene (5 bases). The germline V gene encodes CDR1 MDHEN and CDR2 SYDVKM. There are 14 residues in the CDR3. Trimming cost V 3 bases and J 1 base, with 10 bases left between them. For the CDR3, the DNA is TGTGCCAGCAGTTTGGTTAGACAGTCCTACGAGCAGTACTTC. It encodes CASSLVRQSYEQYF.

The chain has TRBV12-5 and TRBJ2-3; 7 bases fit TRBD2. The V gene end was trimmed by 7 bases and the J gene end by 0 bases; junction bases not matched to a gene: 13. The CDR3 is 17 amino acids. Germline V gene lookup returns CDR1 LGHNT and CDR2 FRNRAP. Here the CDR3 reads CASAQSGATASTDTQYF. The CDR3 bases are TGTGCTAGTGCTCAGAGCGGGGCCACCGCTAGCACAGATACGCAGTATTTT.

This clonotype was seen only a few times. The genes are TRBV20-1 and TRBJ2-7; 9 nucleotides line up with TRBD1. CDR3 length equals 18 residues. CDR1 is DFQATT and CDR2 is SNEGSKA in the germline V gene (reference sequence). V trimming: 3 bases; J trimming: 0 bases; junction bases outside the gene matches: 15. Here the CDR3 DNA reads TGCAGTGCTAGGGGGGACAGGGTTCCTTTTAGCAGCTCCTACGAGCAGTACTTC. This sequence encodes CSARGDRVPFSSSYEQYF.

This clonotype was found many times. J is TRBJ1-2 and V is TRBV12-3 or TRBV12-4; D is ambiguous. V dropped 1 base and J dropped 9 bases, with 6 bases sitting between them. The CDR3 spans 11 residues. In DNA form, the CDR3 reads TGTGCCAGCAGTTTAGAAAATCGCTACACCTTC. It codes for CASSLENRYTF.

This clonotype has only one observation. This may arise from a read error, as a much more abundant clone is one base away. The chain combines TRBV3-1 with TRBJ2-1; no clear D gene. The CDR3 is 16 amino acids. Trimming left V 0 bases short and J 4 bases short, with 13 bases between. Germline V gives CDR1 LGHDT, CDR2 YNNKEL (reference sequence). CDR3 protein: CASSQDRVPKYNEQFF. Written as DNA, the CDR3 is TGTGCCAGCAGCCAAGACAGAGTACCCAAATACAATGAGCAGTTCTTC.

The rearrangement joins TRBV11-2 to TRBJ2-3; 9 nucleotides agree with TRBD1. This CDR3 comprises 19 residues. CDR1 and CDR2 from the germline V gene are SGHAT and FQNNGV. V shed 5 bases and J 2 bases; nucleotides not matched to a gene: 17. The CDR3 DNA reads TGTGCCAGCAGCATCGGCACCGGGACAGGGCTCCTTGTCACAGATACGCAGTATTTT. As protein: CASSIGTGTGLLVTDTQYF.

This clonotype has just a few counts. The V and J genes are TRBV18 and TRBJ1-6; D is uncertain. The germline gives CDR1 KGHSH, CDR2 LQKENI. The CDR3 is 15 amino acids. Trimming took off 1 base at V and 4 bases at J, with 8 bases between the two ends. CDR3 sequence reads: CASSPQGEYNSPLHF. In nucleotides, the CDR3 is TGTGCCAGCTCACCACAGGGAGAGTATAATTCACCCCTCCACTTT.

The chain has TRBV28 and TRBJ2-7; the match to TRBD1 covers 8 bases. The CDR3 is 11 amino acids. Trimming cost V 8 bases and J 5 bases; bases outside gene matches: 2. Germline V gene lookup returns CDR1 MDHEN and CDR2 SYDVKM. CDR3 amino acids: CASGQGDEQYF. In nucleotides, the CDR3 is TGTGCCAGCGGACAGGGCGACGAGCAGTACTTC.

V is TRBV7-3 and J is TRBJ2-7; D is possibly TRBD1 (6 bases). Trimming cost V 1 base and J 3 bases, with 13 bases left between them. This CDR3 spans 15 amino acids. Germline CDR1 and CDR2: SGHTA and FQGTGA. For the CDR3, the DNA is TGTGCCAGCAGCTTAAGAGCCGGGACAATCTACGAGCAGTACTTC. Encoded protein: CASSLRAGTIYEQYF.

This clonotype was seen many times. The chain has TRBV5-1 and TRBJ2-7; D not resolved. V gave up 0 bases and J gave up 3 bases, with 13 bases separating them. The CDR3 has 15 residues. Looked up from germline, CDR1 is SGHRS and CDR2 is YFSETQ. For the CDR3, the DNA is TGCGCCAGCAGCTTGGGTAGTCGAGACCTCTACGAGCAGTACTTC. Translated, it gives CASSLGSRDLYEQYF.

This clonotype occurred many times. The chain uses TRBV5-6 and TRBJ2-5, with D perhaps assigned TRBD1 or TRBD2 (6 bases each). V was cut by 0 bases and J by 5 bases, with 11 bases left in between. The CDR3 sequence is 14 residues long. CDR1 and CDR2 from the germline V gene are SGHDT and YYEEEE. The CDR3 DNA reads TGTGCCAGCAGCTTGGTTCAGGGGAGGGAGACCCAGTACTTC. It yields the protein CASSLVQGRETQYF.